The next 4 T cell receptor beta chains were all read from a single sample in a study of response to subunit inactivated influenza vaccine. In TCRdb, the RT-PCR reads were re-called with MiXCR into one record per CDR3 protein. The sample records almost 250,000 distinct CDR3 sequences, less than 15% being singletons. The sequencing used non-naive T cells sorted from PBMCs, collected approximately 15 days before vaccination. Receptors were obtained from a man aged 45-65 years who received an inactivated influenza vaccine.

The chain employs TRBV6-5 and TRBJ1-5; D ambiguous. There are 15 residues in the CDR3. The V end lost 0 bases, the J end lost 11 bases, and 17 bases lay between the germline ends. Germline CDR1 reads MNHEY; CDR2 reads SVGAGI. The CDR3 DNA is TGTGCCAGCAGTTACTCAAAACAGAACCCCAAGGCCCAGCATTTT. Translated, it gives CASSYSKQNPKAQHF.

This clonotype was seen a handful of times. The chain links TRBV29-1 to TRBJ2-1, with 12 bases lining up with TRBD2. CDR3 length: 14 amino acids. Germline V gene lookup returns CDR1 SQVTM and CDR2 ANQGSEA. The junction had 7 bases not matched to a gene; V was cut back by 6 bases and J by 7 bases. The CDR3 reads CSVQPGLAGNEQFF. CDR3 nucleotides: TGCAGCGTGCAGCCGGGACTAGCGGGTAATGAGCAGTTCTTC.

At least ten counts were recorded for this clonotype. This chain links TRBV5-1 with TRBJ2-7; maybe TRBD1 (6 bases). CDR1 is SGHRS, CDR2 YFSETQ, per germline. This CDR3 contains 12 residues. V was trimmed by 2 bases and J by 5 bases, leaving 8 bases between them. CDR3 nucleotides: TGCGCCAGCAGCTTCAGGGGAGACGAGCAGTACTTC. It is translated as CASSFRGDEQYF.

The gene calls are TRBV7-4 and TRBJ2-3; 11 bases agree with TRBD2. The V segment lost 9 bases and the J segment 0 bases; nucleotides outside the gene matches: 8. The CDR3 runs to 16 residues. Germline assignment: CDR1 SGHVT and CDR2 SQSDAQ. This chain's CDR3 is CASSMRLAGSTDTQYF. The CDR3 coding sequence is TGTGCCAGTAGTATGCGACTAGCGGGAAGCACAGATACGCAGTATTTT.